These 11 T cell receptor beta chains were all obtained from the same sample, sequenced in a study of CD8 T cells in Susac syndrome. With random hexamers, reverse transcription was performed on about 0.5 to 1 ug of RNA. Via MiXCR, TCRdb re-called the immunoSEQ multiplex PCR reads, giving one row per CDR3 protein. The sample contains approximately 150,000 distinct CDR3 sequences, roughly 94% of which appear only once. The material sequenced was CD4+ T cells from PBMCs. The receptors derive from a human donor in good health.

The chain links TRBV14 to TRBJ2-7; 11 positions agree with TRBD2. Germline trimming cut 4 bases from V and 6 bases from J; bases unmatched to any gene: 17. CDR3 length: 18 residues. In germline, CDR1 is SGHDN, CDR2 FVKESK. The CDR3 spells CASSLLGLAEGGRVEQYF. The CDR3 nucleotides are TGTGCCAGCAGCCTCCTGGGACTAGCGGAAGGAGGACGTGTCGAGCAGTACTTC.

The genes are TRBV29-1 and TRBJ1-2; TRBD1 aligns across 7 bases. Germline V gene lookup returns CDR1 SQVTM and CDR2 ANQGSEA. This CDR3 is 11 amino acids long. Unmatched junction bases numbered 3, after V lost 6 bases and J lost 5 bases. The chain's CDR3 is CSVGTEYGYTF. CDR3 in DNA: TGCAGCGTGGGGACAGAGTATGGCTACACCTTC.

This sequence joins TRBV14 and TRBJ2-3, with 11 bases that match TRBD2. Germline V gene lookup returns CDR1 SGHDN and CDR2 FVKESK. The V and J ends lost 2 bases and 3 bases, in that order; junction bases with no gene match: 4. The CDR3 is made up of 16 amino acids. CDR3 region: CASSQWGLAETDTQYF. The CDR3 nucleotides read TGTGCCAGCAGCCAATGGGGACTAGCGGAGACAGATACGCAGTATTTT.

The chain links TRBV28 to TRBJ1-3; no clear D. Between the trimmed V and J ends, which lost 4 bases and 8 bases, there was a span of 6 bases. The CDR3 has 11 amino acids. CDR1 and CDR2 (germline): MDHEN, SYDVKM. The CDR3 region is CASSSSHTIYF. DNA for the CDR3: TGTGCCAGCAGTTCCAGCCACACCATATATTTT.

This rearrangement joins TRBV6-5 to TRBJ2-7; TRBD2 matches at 10 bases. The ends lost 5 bases at V and 3 bases at J; junction bases unmatched: 4. Looked up from germline, CDR1 is MNHEY and CDR2 is SVGAGI. The CDR3 spans 14 residues. CDR3 coding DNA: TGTGCCAGCAGTGGGATAGCGGGAGGCTACGAGCAGTACTTC. Amino acids: CASSGIAGGYEQYF.

The chain uses TRBV7-2 and TRBJ2-3; no firm D call. Germline CDR1 reads SGHTA; CDR2 reads FQGNSA. CDR3 size: 12 residues. Trimming took off 5 bases at V and 7 bases at J, with 10 bases between the two ends. The CDR3 nucleotides read TGTGCCAGCAGCCTACAGCCGTATACGCAGTATTTT. Its translation: CASSLQPYTQYF.

This chain uses TRBV11-2 with TRBJ2-2; no clear D gene. Germline values: CDR1 SGHAT, CDR2 FQNNGV. The V and J ends lost 1 base and 7 bases respectively, with 7 bases between them. This CDR3 is built from 13 residues. The CDR3 sequence: CASSLVWGGELFF. The CDR3 nucleotides are TGTGCCAGCAGCTTAGTCTGGGGCGGGGAGCTGTTTTTT.

J is TRBJ2-7 and V is TRBV20-1; D may be TRBD1 or TRBD2 (7 bases each). The CDR3 spans 15 residues. Germline loops: CDR1 DFQATT, CDR2 SNEGSKA (reference sequence). Trimming cost V 3 bases and J 5 bases, with 20 bases left between them. CDR3 region: CSASRGGGSRDEQYF. CDR3 nucleotide sequence: TGCAGTGCTAGCAGGGGGGGCGGGAGCCGGGACGAGCAGTACTTC.

The rearrangement joins TRBV10-3 to TRBJ1-3; no reliable D call. Germline V gene sequence: CDR1 ENHRY, CDR2 SYGVKD. This CDR3 region has 12 residues. The V gene lost 6 bases and the J gene lost 0 bases, with 3 bases spanning the gap. The CDR3 DNA sequence: TGTGCCATCAGGGGCTCTGGAAACACCATATATTTT. This sequence encodes CAIRGSGNTIYF.

The V call is TRBV30, the J call TRBJ2-4, with TRBD1 as a possible D gene (6 bases). V lost 1 base and J lost 3, with 10 bases in between. The CDR3 totals 14 residues. From germline, CDR1 is GTSNPN and CDR2 SVGIG (reference sequence). The DNA of the CDR3 is TGTGCCTGGAGTGGGACAGTTGGCAAAAACATTCAGTACTTC. This sequence encodes CAWSGTVGKNIQYF.

This chain connects TRBV5-1 to TRBJ1-1; 8 positions match TRBD1. This CDR3 spans 15 amino acids. Germline trimming cut 4 bases from V and 0 bases from J; bases unmatched to any gene: 5. CDR1 and CDR2 from the germline V gene are SGHRS and YFSETQ. The CDR3 region is CASSLLTGVNTEAFF. Here the CDR3 DNA reads TGCGCCAGCAGCCTGTTGACAGGGGTGAACACTGAAGCTTTCTTT.